Presented here are 31 T cell receptor beta chains from one specimen sequenced in a study of T cell responses to AZD1222 COVID-19 vaccine. The protocol was immunoSEQ multiplex PCR, while the TCRdb copy is restricted to in-frame clones and leaves out a portion. This table holds about 140,000 clones, under 95% found once. The sample in question was peripheral blood, obtained on day 0 of AZD1222 vaccination. The source is an adult in good health.

The chain joins TRBV7-9 to TRBJ1-4; the match to TRBD1 covers 7 bases. The CDR3 totals 15 residues. CDR1 and CDR2 from the germline V gene are SEHNR and FQNEAQ (reference sequence). J gave up 4 bases and V 2 bases, and 4 bases lay outside the gene matches. CDR3 in DNA: TGTGCCAGCAGCTTAAAGGGGGCTGATAATGAAAAACTGTTTTTT. Its protein product is CASSLKGADNEKLFF.

The chain recombines TRBV7-9 with TRBJ2-3; 7 bases match TRBD1. The CDR3 is made up of 18 amino acids. The junction had 15 bases not matched to a gene; V was cut back by 4 bases and J by 2 bases. The germline V gene encodes CDR1 SEHNR and CDR2 FQNEAQ (reference sequence). The CDR3 DNA sequence: TGTGCCAGCAGCTACAATTACCTAAGGACAGGCCCCACAGATACGCAGTATTTT. Translating gives CASSYNYLRTGPTDTQYF.

V usage is TRBV7-3 and J usage is TRBJ2-1, with 8 positions matching TRBD2. The length of the CDR3 is 16 residues. V was clipped by 5 bases and J by 9 bases; unmatched bases: 15. The germline CDR1 and CDR2 sequences are SGHTA and FQGTGA. The CDR3 bases are TGTGCCAGCAGCCCACAAGCGGGGGACGTTTCTACTGAGCAGTTCTTC. This encodes CASSPQAGDVSTEQFF.

This chain uses TRBV2 with TRBJ1-1; no firm D call. CDR3 size: 12 residues. Trimming stripped 3 bases from V and 10 bases from J, with 12 bases between. From germline, CDR1 is SNHLY and CDR2 FYNNEI. CDR3 nucleotide sequence: TGTGCCAGCAGTGATACGGCAGCAACAGCTTTCTTT. Translating it yields CASSDTAATAFF.

The CDR3 bases are TGTGCCAGCAGTTATTCTCTGACAGGGGCCACTTACGAGCAGTACTTC. Translation: CASSYSLTGATYEQYF. This rearrangement joins TRBV6-2 or TRBV6-3 to TRBJ2-7; 8 bases map to TRBD1. Trimming took 3 bases from V and 4 from J; bases not matched to a gene: 11. CDR3 length equals 16 residues. Germline assignment: CDR1 MNHEY and CDR2 SVGEGT.

This clone has just a few counts. This chain uses TRBV15 with TRBJ1-3; no clear D gene. With 1 base removed from V and 6 bases from J, the gap between germline ends came to 10 bases. Germline CDR1 is LNHNV and CDR2 is YYDKDF (reference sequence). This CDR3 is 14 amino acids long. The CDR3 spells CATSRVSTPNTIYF. The DNA for the CDR3 is TGTGCCACCAGCAGAGTGTCAACCCCAAACACCATATATTTT.

The genes are TRBV7-9 and TRBJ2-2; D tentatively fits TRBD1 or TRBD2 (5 bases each). Per the germline V gene, CDR1 is SEHNR and CDR2 is FQNEAQ (reference sequence). The CDR3 length is 15 residues. Trimming took 0 bases from V and 6 from J, leaving 11 bases between them. CDR3 loop: CASSLAGVESGELFF. The CDR3 nucleotides read TGTGCCAGCAGCTTAGCGGGGGTCGAGTCCGGGGAGCTGTTTTTT.

This chain connects TRBV15 to TRBJ2-1; D not resolved. This CDR3 contains 17 residues. The V gene lost 3 bases and the J gene lost 0 bases, with 15 bases spanning the gap. Germline lookup yields CDR1 LNHNV and CDR2 YYDKDF (reference sequence). The CDR3 DNA reads as TGTGCCACCAGCAGCCCTACTGGACGGAGCTCCTACAATGAGCAGTTCTTC. Protein sequence: CATSSPTGRSSYNEQFF.

V usage is TRBV5-5 and J usage is TRBJ2-1; 10 nucleotides align to TRBD2. Germline CDR1 is SGHKS and CDR2 is YYEKEE (reference sequence). V was clipped by 2 bases and J by 1 base; unmatched bases: 9. There are 18 residues in the CDR3. The CDR3 protein is CASSFSPAGGLSYNEQFF. The CDR3 DNA is TGTGCCAGCAGCTTCTCGCCAGCGGGGGGGCTTTCCTACAATGAGCAGTTCTTC.

This clone was detected many times. The V call is TRBV10-3, the J call TRBJ2-1, with D uncertain. CDR1 and CDR2 (germline): ENHRY, SYGVKD. The CDR3 totals 16 residues. The ends were cut back, 2 bases at V and 1 base at J, with 12 bases in the middle. The CDR3 loop is CAISEPMEGSYNEQFF. In DNA, the CDR3 is TGTGCCATCAGTGAGCCAATGGAAGGATCCTACAATGAGCAGTTCTTC.

The chain joins TRBV2 to TRBJ1-1; 8 bases are shared with TRBD1. The CDR3 is made up of 14 amino acids. V shed 11 bases, J shed 3 bases, and the junction held 11 bases outside the gene matches. Germline values: CDR1 SNHLY, CDR2 FYNNEI. CDR3 in amino acids: CAGTGQGWDTEAFF. CDR3 coding DNA: TGTGCCGGAACTGGACAGGGATGGGACACTGAAGCTTTCTTT.

This chain links TRBV7-2 with TRBJ1-3, with 7 bases aligning to TRBD1. The CDR3 spans 16 residues. Trimming cost V 4 bases and J 7 bases; bases outside gene matches: 13. Germline CDR1 and CDR2: SGHTA and FQGNSA. The CDR3 loop is CASSSLSGTASNTIYF. The CDR3 DNA sequence: TGTGCCAGCAGCTCGCTGTCCGGGACAGCCTCTAACACCATATATTTT.

This chain joins TRBV19 and TRBJ2-7, with D maybe TRBD1 (8 bases). Trimming took off 6 bases at V and 3 bases at J, with 18 bases between the two ends. The CDR3 runs to 15 residues. CDR1 LNHDA and CDR2 SQIVND come from the germline V gene (reference sequence). The DNA for the CDR3 is TGTGCCAGTAGCTGGCGGACAGGGAGGGACTACGAGCAGTACTTC. Its protein product is CASSWRTGRDYEQYF. The full variable domain, with the rest looked up from reference TRBV19 and TRBJ2-7, is DGGITQSPKYLFRKEGQNVTLSCEQNLNHDAMYWYRQDPGQGLRLIYYSQIVNDFQKGDIAEGYSVSREKKESFPLTVTSAQKNPTAFYLCASSWRTGRDYEQYFGPGTRLTVT.

This sequence joins TRBV29-1 and TRBJ1-5; 7 nucleotides align to TRBD1. V shed 6 bases, J shed 2 bases, and the junction held 7 bases outside the gene matches. CDR1 SQVTM and CDR2 ANQGSEA come from the germline V gene. The CDR3 consists of 14 residues. CDR3 DNA sequence: TGCAGCGTCGCTACAGGGGTGGGCAATCAGCCCCAGCATTTT. Its protein product is CSVATGVGNQPQHF.

In this sample, this clone turned up once. The chain uses TRBV7-3 and TRBJ2-2, with D maybe TRBD2 (6 bases). Per the germline V gene, CDR1 is SGHTA and CDR2 is FQGTGA. The CDR3 is made up of 13 amino acids. Trimming pared 4 bases from V and 3 bases from J, leaving 6 bases between. CDR3 protein: CASSSGDTGELFF. The CDR3 region has the DNA TGTGCCAGCAGCTCGGGGGACACCGGGGAGCTGTTTTTT. Supplemented by reference TRBV7-3 and TRBJ2-2, the full variable domain reads GAGVSQTPSNKVTEKGKYVELRCDPISGHTALYWYRQSLGQGPEFLIYFQGTGAADDSGLPNDRFFAVRPEGSVSTLKIQRTERGDSAVYLCASSSGDTGELFFGEGSRLTVL.

This rearrangement joins TRBV19 to TRBJ1-2; D is undetermined. From germline, CDR1 is LNHDA and CDR2 SQIVND (reference sequence). Deletions cut 8 bases from V and 8 bases from J, with 9 bases between. This CDR3 comprises 10 residues. The CDR3 here is CASGREGYTF. CDR3 in DNA: TGTGCCAGTGGAAGGGAGGGCTACACCTTC.

V and J are TRBV24-1 and TRBJ2-1; possibly TRBD1 for D (6 bases). With 2 bases removed from V and 1 base from J, the gap between germline ends came to 11 bases. This CDR3 region has 16 residues. Germline-derived CDR1 and CDR2 are KGHDR and SFDVKD. In DNA form, the CDR3 reads TGTGCCACCAGTGATTCGTCGGGACAATCCTACAATGAGCAGTTCTTC. Translating gives CATSDSSGQSYNEQFF.

The chain employs TRBV12-2 and TRBJ1-5; the tabulated D call, TRBD1, remains unverified against the DNA. TRBV12-2 is tagged as a pseudogene. The CDR3 has 15 amino acids. CDR3 residues: CASRGRLAGRRPQHF. Written as DNA, the CDR3 is TGTGCAAGTCGAGGAAGGTTGGCAGGGCGGCGGCCCCAGCATTTT.

This chain joins TRBV12-3 or TRBV12-4 and TRBJ1-5; no definite D call. Trimming removed 4 bases at V and 7 bases at J, with 8 bases between. This CDR3 is 12 amino acids long. The CDR3 here is CASSSGRQPQHF. The CDR3 bases are TGTGCCAGCAGTTCCGGGAGGCAGCCCCAGCATTTT.

The chain joins TRBV4-3 to TRBJ1-1; a possible D gene is TRBD1 (5 bases). V gave up 0 bases and J gave up 5 bases, with 22 bases separating them. The germline CDR1 and CDR2 sequences are LGHNA and YSLEER. This CDR3 has 18 amino acids. The CDR3 nucleotides are TGCGCCAGCAGCCAAGATCCCGGAAGGGAGGTGAGGGGTACTGAAGCTTTCTTT. Residues: CASSQDPGREVRGTEAFF.

This clone occurred once. The V gene is TRBV7-2, the J gene TRBJ1-4; D ambiguous. With 5 bases removed from V and 10 bases from J, the gap between germline ends came to 11 bases. The CDR3 contains 12 residues. Per the germline V gene, CDR1 is SGHTA and CDR2 is FQGNSA. CDR3 region: CASSTNRVKLFF. The CDR3 DNA reads as TGTGCCAGCAGCACTAACCGGGTAAAACTGTTTTTT.

This sequence joins TRBV28 and TRBJ1-1; tentatively, D is TRBD1 (5 bases). The CDR3 spans 14 residues. The germline gives CDR1 MDHEN, CDR2 SYDVKM. V lost 5 bases and J 4 bases, leaving 14 bases between the germline ends. The CDR3 spells CASSVVGGITEAFF. CDR3 DNA: TGTGCCAGCAGTGTCGTCGGGGGGATCACTGAAGCTTTCTTT.

The chain has TRBV19 and TRBJ2-7; 11 nucleotides match TRBD1. After removal of 4 bases from V and 7 bases from J, the junction contained 9 bases not matched to a gene. Per the germline V gene, CDR1 is LNHDA and CDR2 is SQIVND (reference sequence). The CDR3 is 15 amino acids. The CDR3 DNA sequence: TGTGCCAGTAGTAGACCGGGACAGGGGGTTAGGGAGCAGTACTTC. Protein: CASSRPGQGVREQYF.

The chain employs TRBV12-3 or TRBV12-4 and TRBJ1-2; the D gene is possibly TRBD1 (5 bases). V gave up 5 bases and J gave up 5 bases, with 12 bases separating them. The length of the CDR3 is 13 residues. CDR3 residues: CASSPGMEYGYTF. The CDR3 bases are TGTGCCAGCAGTCCAGGGATGGAATATGGCTACACCTTC.

A note on this clone: The junction and the germline gene differ at one end; a read error may be behind it. This chain links TRBV11-2 with TRBJ1-3; 7 positions match TRBD1. Germline V gives CDR1 SGHAT, CDR2 FQNNGV. The CDR3 is 20 residues long. Here the CDR3 reads CASSLEGAFGALSSGNTIYF. The CDR3 DNA follows: TGTGCCAGCAGCCTAGAGGGGGCCTTTGGGGCGCTCTCCTCTGGAAACACCATATATTTT.

V and J are TRBV9 and TRBJ2-1, with D unresolved. CDR1 SGDLS and CDR2 YYNGEE come from the germline V gene. The CDR3 has 14 residues. Trimming removed 0 bases from V and 8 bases from J, with 12 bases in between. CDR3 DNA: TGTGCCAGCAGCGTAGTTAGCCTGACGGATGAGCAGTTCTTC. Protein: CASSVVSLTDEQFF.

This rearrangement joins TRBV14 to TRBJ1-1; unclear D gene. There are 14 residues in the CDR3. V was cut by 4 bases and J by 1 base, with 10 bases left in between. CDR1 and CDR2 (germline): SGHDN, FVKESK. The CDR3 sequence: CASSPLSGNTEAFF. The CDR3 DNA reads as TGTGCCAGCAGCCCTTTGTCCGGGAACACTGAAGCTTTCTTT.

The CDR3 DNA is TGTGCCAGCAGCTCCATAGATATTGGGGGCACTGAAGCTTTCTTT. Its translation: CASSSIDIGGTEAFF. This chain uses TRBV28 with TRBJ1-1, with D possibly being TRBD1 (5 bases). Germline V gene sequence: CDR1 MDHEN, CDR2 SYDVKM. Trimming shortened V by 6 bases and J by 4 bases, and 18 bases separated the two germline ends. CDR3 length equals 15 residues.

The chain has TRBV29-1 and TRBJ2-7; D gene unclear. Between the trimmed V and J ends, which lost 0 bases and 4 bases, there was a span of 7 bases. The CDR3 extends over 12 amino acids. Looked up from germline, CDR1 is SQVTM and CDR2 is ANQGSEA. The CDR3, as DNA: TGCAGCGTTGAAGATGTAGGGTACGAGCAGTACTTC. This encodes CSVEDVGYEQYF.

The chain couples TRBV28 to TRBJ1-1; possibly TRBD1 for D (6 bases). Germline values: CDR1 MDHEN, CDR2 SYDVKM. The V end lost 5 bases, the J end lost 1 base, and 11 bases lay between the germline ends. This CDR3 is built from 14 residues. Written as DNA, the CDR3 is TGTGCCAGCAGTATCGGGACACCGAACACTGAAGCTTTCTTT. This sequence encodes CASSIGTPNTEAFF.

This clone was counted once. The gene calls are TRBV5-1 and TRBJ1-2; 7 bases fit TRBD1. The trim removed 0 bases at V and 9 bases at J, leaving 8 bases unmatched. CDR1 is SGHRS, CDR2 YFSETQ, per germline. The CDR3 covers 14 residues. CDR3 amino acids: CASSLEGAHPRYTF. The CDR3 DNA is TGCGCCAGCAGCTTGGAGGGGGCGCATCCACGCTACACCTTC. The full variable domain, with the rest looked up from reference TRBV5-1 and TRBJ1-2, is KAGVTQTPRYLIKTRGQQVTLSCSPISGHRSVSWYQQTPGQGLQFLFEYFSETQRNKGNFPGRFSGRQFSNSRSEMNVSTLELGDSALYLCASSLEGAHPRYTFGSGTRLTVV.